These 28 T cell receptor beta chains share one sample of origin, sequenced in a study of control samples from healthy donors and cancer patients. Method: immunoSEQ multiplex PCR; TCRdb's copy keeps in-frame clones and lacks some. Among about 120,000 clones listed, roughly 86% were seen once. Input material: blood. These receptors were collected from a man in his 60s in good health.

CDR3 bases: TGTGCCAGCAGCTTAAGGGTGGACTATGGCTACACCTTC. It yields the protein CASSLRVDYGYTF. The J gene is TRBJ1-2, the V gene TRBV7-9; D is undetermined. The V gene's germline CDR1 is SEHNR and CDR2 FQNEAQ (reference sequence). V lost 2 bases and J lost 3, with 7 bases in between. CDR3 length equals 13 residues.

CDR3 sequence (DNA): TGTGCCAGCAGTCACCTCCCTTCGACAGGGCCTCTGATTTTGTCCCAGCATTTT. It is translated as CASSHLPSTGPLILSQHF. The rearrangement links TRBV27 to TRBJ1-5; TRBD1 agrees at 7 bases. After removal of 5 bases from V and 11 bases from J, the junction contained 24 bases not matched to a gene. This CDR3 spans 18 amino acids. The germline V gene encodes CDR1 MNHEY and CDR2 SMNVEV (reference sequence).

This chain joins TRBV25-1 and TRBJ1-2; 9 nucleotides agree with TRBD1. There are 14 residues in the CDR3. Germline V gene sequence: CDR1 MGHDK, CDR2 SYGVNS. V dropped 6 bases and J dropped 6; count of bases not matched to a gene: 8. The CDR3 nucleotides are TGTGCCAGCAGGGGAGCGGGACAGGGAAATGGCTACACCTTC. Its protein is CASRGAGQGNGYTF.

The CDR3 DNA sequence: TGTGCCACCAAGGCAGGGCTAGCATTCGGCGATGAGCAGTTCTTC. It yields the protein CATKAGLAFGDEQFF. This chain links TRBV24-1 with TRBJ2-1; D may be TRBD1 or TRBD2 (5 bases each). The V gene's germline CDR1 is KGHDR and CDR2 SFDVKD. V was clipped by 8 bases and J by 8 bases, with 21 bases between them. The CDR3 totals 15 residues.

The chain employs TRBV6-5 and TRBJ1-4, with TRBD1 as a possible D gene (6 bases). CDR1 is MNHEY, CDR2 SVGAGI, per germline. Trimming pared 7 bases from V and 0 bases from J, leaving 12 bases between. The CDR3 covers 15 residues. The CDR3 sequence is CASTGGIATNEKLFF. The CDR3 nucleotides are TGTGCCAGCACTGGGGGCATAGCAACTAATGAAAAACTGTTTTTT.

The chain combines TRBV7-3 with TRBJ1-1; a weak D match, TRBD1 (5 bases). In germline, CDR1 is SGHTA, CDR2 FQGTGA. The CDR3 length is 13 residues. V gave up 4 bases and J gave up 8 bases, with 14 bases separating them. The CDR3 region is CASSSFPGTEAFF. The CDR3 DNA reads TGTGCCAGCAGCTCATTTCCGGGGACGGAAGCTTTCTTT.

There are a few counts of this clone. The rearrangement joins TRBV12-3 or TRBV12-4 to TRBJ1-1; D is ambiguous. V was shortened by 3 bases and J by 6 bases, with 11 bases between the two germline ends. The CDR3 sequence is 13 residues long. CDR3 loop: CASSFRAYAEAFF. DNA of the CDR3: TGTGCCAGCAGTTTCCGGGCTTACGCTGAAGCTTTCTTT.

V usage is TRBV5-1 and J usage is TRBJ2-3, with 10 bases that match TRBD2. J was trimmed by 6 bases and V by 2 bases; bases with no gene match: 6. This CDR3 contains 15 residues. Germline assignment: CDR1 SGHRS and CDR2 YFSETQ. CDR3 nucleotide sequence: TGCGCCAGCAGCTTAAGCGGGGGGGGCGAGGATACGCAGTATTTT. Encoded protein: CASSLSGGGEDTQYF.

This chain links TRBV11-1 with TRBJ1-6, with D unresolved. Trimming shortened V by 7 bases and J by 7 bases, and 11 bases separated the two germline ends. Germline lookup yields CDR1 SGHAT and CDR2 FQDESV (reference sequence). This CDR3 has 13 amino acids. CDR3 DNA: TGTGCCAGCAACGAGGCAGGAAATTCACCCCTCCACTTT. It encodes CASNEAGNSPLHF.

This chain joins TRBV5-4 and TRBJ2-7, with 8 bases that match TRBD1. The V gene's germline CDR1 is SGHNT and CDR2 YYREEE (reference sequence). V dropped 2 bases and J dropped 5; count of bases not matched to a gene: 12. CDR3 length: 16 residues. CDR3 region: CASSLGGTGIFHEQYF. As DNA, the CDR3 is TGTGCCAGCAGCTTAGGGGGGACAGGCATTTTCCACGAGCAGTACTTC.

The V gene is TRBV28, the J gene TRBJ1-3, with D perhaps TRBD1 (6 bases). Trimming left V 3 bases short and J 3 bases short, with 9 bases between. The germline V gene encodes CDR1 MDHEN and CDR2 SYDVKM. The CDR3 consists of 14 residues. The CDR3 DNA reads TGTGCCAGCAGTTTGGCAGGGGATGGAAACACCATATATTTT. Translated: CASSLAGDGNTIYF.

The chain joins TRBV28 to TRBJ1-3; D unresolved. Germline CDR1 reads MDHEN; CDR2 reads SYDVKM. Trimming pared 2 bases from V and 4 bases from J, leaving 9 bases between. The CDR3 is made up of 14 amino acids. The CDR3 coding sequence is TGTGCCAGCAGTTTACCCGGCCGGGGAAACACCATATATTTT. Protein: CASSLPGRGNTIYF.

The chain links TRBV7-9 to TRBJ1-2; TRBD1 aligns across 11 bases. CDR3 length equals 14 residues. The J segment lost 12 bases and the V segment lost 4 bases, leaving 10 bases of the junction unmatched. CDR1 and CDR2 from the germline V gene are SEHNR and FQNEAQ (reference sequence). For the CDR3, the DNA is TGTGCCAGCAGCTACGCCGGACAGGGGGCTCGAGACACCTTC. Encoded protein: CASSYAGQGARDTF.

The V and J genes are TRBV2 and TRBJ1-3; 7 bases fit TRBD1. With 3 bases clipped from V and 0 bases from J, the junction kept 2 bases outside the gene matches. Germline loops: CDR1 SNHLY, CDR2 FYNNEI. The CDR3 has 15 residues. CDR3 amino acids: CASSEGQLSGNTIYF. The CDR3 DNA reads TGTGCCAGCAGTGAGGGACAGCTCTCTGGAAACACCATATATTTT.

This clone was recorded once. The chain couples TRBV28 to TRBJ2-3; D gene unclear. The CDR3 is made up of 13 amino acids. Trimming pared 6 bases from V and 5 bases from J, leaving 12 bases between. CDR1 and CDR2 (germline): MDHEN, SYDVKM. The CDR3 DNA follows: TGTGCCAGCAGATTGGGGTTTAGAGATACGCAGTATTTT. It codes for CASRLGFRDTQYF.

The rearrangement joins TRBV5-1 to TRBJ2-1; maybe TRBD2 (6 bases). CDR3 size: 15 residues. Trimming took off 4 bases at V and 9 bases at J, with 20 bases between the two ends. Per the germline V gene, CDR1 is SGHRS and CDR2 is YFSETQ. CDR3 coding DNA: TGCGCCAGCAGCGCGCGACAGTTAAGTAGCGGTGAGCAGTTCTTC. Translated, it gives CASSARQLSSGEQFF.

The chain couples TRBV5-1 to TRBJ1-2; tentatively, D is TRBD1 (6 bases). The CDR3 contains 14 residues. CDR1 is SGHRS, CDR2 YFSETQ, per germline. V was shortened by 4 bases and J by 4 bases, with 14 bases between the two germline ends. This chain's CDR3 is CASSPEGGPYGYTF. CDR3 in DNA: TGCGCCAGCAGCCCAGAGGGGGGCCCCTATGGCTACACCTTC.

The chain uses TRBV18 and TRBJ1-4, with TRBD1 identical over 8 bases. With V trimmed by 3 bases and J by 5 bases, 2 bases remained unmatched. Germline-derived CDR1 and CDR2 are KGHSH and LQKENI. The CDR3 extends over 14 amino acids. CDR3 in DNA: TGTGCCAGCTCACCCCGGACAGGGAATGAAAAACTGTTTTTT. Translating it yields CASSPRTGNEKLFF.

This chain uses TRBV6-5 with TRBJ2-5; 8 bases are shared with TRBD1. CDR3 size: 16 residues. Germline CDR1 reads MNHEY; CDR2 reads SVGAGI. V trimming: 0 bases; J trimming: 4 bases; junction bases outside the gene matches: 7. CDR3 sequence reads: CASSYSLQGAGETQYF. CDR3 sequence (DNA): TGTGCCAGCAGTTACTCTCTTCAGGGGGCAGGAGAGACCCAGTACTTC.

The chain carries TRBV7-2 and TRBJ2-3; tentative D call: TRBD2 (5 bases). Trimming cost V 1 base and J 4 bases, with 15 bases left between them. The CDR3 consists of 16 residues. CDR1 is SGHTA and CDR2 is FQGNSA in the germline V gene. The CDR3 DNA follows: TGTGCCAGCAGCTTAGTTGGAGGACCCGACGCAGATACGCAGTATTTT. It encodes CASSLVGGPDADTQYF.

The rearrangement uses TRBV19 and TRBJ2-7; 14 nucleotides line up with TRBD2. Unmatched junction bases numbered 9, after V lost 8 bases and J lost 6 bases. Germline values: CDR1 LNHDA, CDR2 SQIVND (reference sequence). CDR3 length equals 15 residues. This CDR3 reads CASRITGTSGSEQYF. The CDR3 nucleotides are TGTGCCAGTCGAATAACCGGGACTAGCGGGAGCGAGCAGTACTTC.

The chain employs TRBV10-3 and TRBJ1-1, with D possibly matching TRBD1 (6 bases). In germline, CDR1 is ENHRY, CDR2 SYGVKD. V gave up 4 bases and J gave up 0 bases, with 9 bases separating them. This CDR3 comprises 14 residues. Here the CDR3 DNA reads TGTGCCATCAGTGGTGGACAGTTGAACACTGAAGCTTTCTTT. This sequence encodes CAISGGQLNTEAFF.

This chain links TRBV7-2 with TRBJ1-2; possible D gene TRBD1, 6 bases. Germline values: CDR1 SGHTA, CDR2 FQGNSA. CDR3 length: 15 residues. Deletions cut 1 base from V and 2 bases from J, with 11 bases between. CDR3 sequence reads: CASSLVRGQNYGYTF. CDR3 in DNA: TGTGCCAGCAGCTTAGTTAGAGGACAGAACTATGGCTACACCTTC. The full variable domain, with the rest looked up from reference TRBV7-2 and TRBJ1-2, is GAGVSQSPSNKVTEKGKDVELRCDPISGHTALYWYRQSLGQGLEFLIYFQGNSAPDKSGLPSDRFSAERTGGSVSTLTIQRTQQEDSAVYLCASSLVRGQNYGYTFGSGTRLTVV.

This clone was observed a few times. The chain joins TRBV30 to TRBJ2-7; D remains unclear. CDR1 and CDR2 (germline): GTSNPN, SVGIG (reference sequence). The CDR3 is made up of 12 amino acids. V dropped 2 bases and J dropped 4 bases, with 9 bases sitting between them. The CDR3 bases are TGTGCCTGGAGTTTAACAAGTTACGAGCAGTACTTC. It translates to CAWSLTSYEQYF.

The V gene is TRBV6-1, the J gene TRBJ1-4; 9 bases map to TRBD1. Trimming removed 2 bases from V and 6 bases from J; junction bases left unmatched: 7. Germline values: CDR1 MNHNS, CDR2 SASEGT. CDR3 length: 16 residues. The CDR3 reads CASSELGTGTHEKLFF. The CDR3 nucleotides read TGTGCCAGCAGTGAACTAGGGACAGGGACCCATGAAAAACTGTTTTTT.

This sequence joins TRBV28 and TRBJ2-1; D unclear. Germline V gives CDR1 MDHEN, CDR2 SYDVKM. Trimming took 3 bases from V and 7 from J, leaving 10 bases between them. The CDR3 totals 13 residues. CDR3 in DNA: TGTGCCAGCAGTTTGACCTGGGGAAATGAGCAGTTCTTC. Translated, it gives CASSLTWGNEQFF.

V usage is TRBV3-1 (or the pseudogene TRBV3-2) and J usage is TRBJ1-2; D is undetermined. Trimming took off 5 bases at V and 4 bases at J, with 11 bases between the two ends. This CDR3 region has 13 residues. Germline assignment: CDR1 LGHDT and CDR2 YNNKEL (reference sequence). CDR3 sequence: CASSSGSLYGYTF. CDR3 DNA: TGTGCCAGCAGCTCCGGGTCTCTCTATGGCTACACCTTC.

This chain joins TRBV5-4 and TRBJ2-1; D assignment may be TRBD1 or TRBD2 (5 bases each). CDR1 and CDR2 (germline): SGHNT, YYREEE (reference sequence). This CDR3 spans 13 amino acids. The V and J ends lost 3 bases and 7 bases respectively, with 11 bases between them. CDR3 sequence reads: CASSSGTVNEQFF. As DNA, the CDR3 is TGTGCCAGCAGCTCCGGGACGGTGAATGAGCAGTTCTTC. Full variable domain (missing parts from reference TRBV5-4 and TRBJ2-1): ETGVTQSPTHLIKTRGQQVTLRCSSQSGHNTVSWYQQALGQGPQFIFQYYREEENGRGNFPPRFSGLQFPNYSSELNVNALELDDSALYLCASSSGTVNEQFFGPGTRLTVL.